The present T cell receptor beta chain was sequenced within a study of T-cell memory formation after mild COVID-19. TCRdb redid the calling of the 5' RACE reads with MiXCR, one entry per CDR3 protein. The repertoire holds 120,000 or so distinct CDR3 sequences, with about 5.9% as singletons. This CDR3 region has 15 residues. The germline CDR1 and CDR2 sequences are SEHNR and FQNEAQ (reference sequence). Trimming stripped 4 bases from V and 5 bases from J, with 15 bases between. This chain connects TRBV7-9 to TRBJ2-1; no firm D call. The receptor was isolated from an adult woman who had mild COVID-19 (a few samples of this study predate the infection). Cell type and time point are not known. Sequencing used PBMCs or a T cell subset sorted from them (not recorded which). The CDR3 spells CASSSGGLGDNEQFF. CDR3 sequence (DNA): TGTGCCAGCAGCTCGGGTGGCCTCGGCGACAATGAGCAGTTCTTC.